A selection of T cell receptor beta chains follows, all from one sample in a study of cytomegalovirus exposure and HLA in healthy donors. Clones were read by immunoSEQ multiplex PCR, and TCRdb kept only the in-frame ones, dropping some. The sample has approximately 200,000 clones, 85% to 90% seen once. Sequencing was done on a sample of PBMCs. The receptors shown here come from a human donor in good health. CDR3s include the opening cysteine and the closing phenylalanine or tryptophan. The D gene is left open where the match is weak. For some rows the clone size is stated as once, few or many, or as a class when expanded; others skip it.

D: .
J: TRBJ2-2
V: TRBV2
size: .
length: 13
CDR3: CASSRPYTGELFF
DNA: TGTGCCAGCAGTCGTCCGTACACCGGGGAGCTGTTTTTT

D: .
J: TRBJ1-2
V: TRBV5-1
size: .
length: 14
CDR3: CASSLVPGEYGYTF
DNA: TGCGCCAGCAGCTTGGTCCCAGGGGAATATGGCTACACCTTC

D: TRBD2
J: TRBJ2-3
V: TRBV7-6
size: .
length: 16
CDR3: CASSSVAGEITDTQYF
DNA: TGTGCCAGCAGCTCCGTAGCGGGAGAGATCACAGATACGCAGTATTTT

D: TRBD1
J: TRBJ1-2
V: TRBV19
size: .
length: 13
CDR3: CASRRTGVYGYTF
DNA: TGTGCCAGTAGGCGCACAGGGGTCTATGGCTACACCTTC

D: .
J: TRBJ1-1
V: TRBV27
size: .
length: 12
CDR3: CASSSGHLKAFF
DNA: TGTGCCAGCAGTTCGGGACATCTTAAGGCTTTCTTT

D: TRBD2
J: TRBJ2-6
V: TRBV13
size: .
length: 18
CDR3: CASSFASGRAAGANVLTF
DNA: TGTGCCAGCAGCTTTGCTAGCGGGAGGGCTGCTGGGGCCAACGTCCTGACTTTC

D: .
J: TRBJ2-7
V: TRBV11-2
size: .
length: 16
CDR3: CASSSDPSGAVRGQYF
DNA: TGTGCCAGCAGCTCAGACCCCAGCGGAGCGGTCCGAGGGCAGTACTTC

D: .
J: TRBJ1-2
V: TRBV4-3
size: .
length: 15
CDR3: CASSPQGFNYGGYTF
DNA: TGCGCCAGCAGCCCCCAGGGGTTTAACTACGGAGGCTACACCTTC

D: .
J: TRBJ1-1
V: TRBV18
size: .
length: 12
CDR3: CASSPPGTEAFF
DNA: TGTGCCAGCTCACCACCGGGCACAGAAGCTTTCTTT

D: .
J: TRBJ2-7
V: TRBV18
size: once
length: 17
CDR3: CASSHYVLGGEGYEQYF
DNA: TGTGCCAGCTCCCACTATGTTTTAGGCGGGGAAGGTTACGAGCAGTACTTC

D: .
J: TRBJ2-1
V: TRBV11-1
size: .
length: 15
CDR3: CASSPQSGGHNEQFF
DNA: TGTGCCAGCAGCCCGCAATCGGGGGGCCACAATGAGCAGTTCTTC

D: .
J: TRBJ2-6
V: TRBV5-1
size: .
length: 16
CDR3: CASSKDRASGANVLTF
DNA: TGCGCCAGCAGCAAGGACAGAGCCTCTGGGGCCAACGTCCTGACTTTC

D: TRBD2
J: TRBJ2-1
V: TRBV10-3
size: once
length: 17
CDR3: CAISERYGTSGYNEQFF
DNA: TGTGCCATCAGTGAGCGGTACGGGACTAGCGGTTACAATGAGCAGTTCTTC

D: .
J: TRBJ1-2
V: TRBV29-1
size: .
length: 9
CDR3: CSVGEGYTF
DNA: TGCAGCGTTGGGGAGGGCTACACCTTC

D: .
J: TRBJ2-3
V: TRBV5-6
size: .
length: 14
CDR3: CASSLLAEPDTQYF
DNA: TGTGCCAGCAGCTTGCTGGCAGAACCCGATACGCAGTATTTT

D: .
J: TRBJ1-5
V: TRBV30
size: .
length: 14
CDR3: CAFGRGNSNQPQHF
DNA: TGTGCCTTTGGGAGGGGGAATAGCAATCAGCCCCAGCATTTT

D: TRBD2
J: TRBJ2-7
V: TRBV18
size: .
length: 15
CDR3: CASSPRLAGTYEQYF
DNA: TGTGCCAGCTCACCACGACTAGCGGGCACCTACGAGCAGTACTTC

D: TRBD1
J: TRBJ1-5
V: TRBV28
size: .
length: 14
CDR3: CASSIQGFNQPQHF
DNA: TGTGCCAGCAGTATACAGGGGTTTAATCAGCCCCAGCATTTT

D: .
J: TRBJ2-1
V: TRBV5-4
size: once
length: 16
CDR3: CASSLGATSSYNEQFF
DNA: TGTGCCAGCAGCTTGGGGGCGACTAGCTCCTACAATGAGCAGTTCTTC

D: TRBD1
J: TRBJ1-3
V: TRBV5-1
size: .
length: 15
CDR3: CASSSQGAPGNTIYF
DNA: TGCGCCAGCAGTTCCCAGGGGGCGCCTGGAAACACCATATATTTT

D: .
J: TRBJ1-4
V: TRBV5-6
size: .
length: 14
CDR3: CASSFGQRNEKLFF
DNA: TGTGCCAGCAGCTTTGGACAGCGTAATGAAAAACTGTTTTTT

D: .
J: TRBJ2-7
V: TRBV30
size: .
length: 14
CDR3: CAWRRGQATYEQYF
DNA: TGTGCCTGGAGACGTGGGCAGGCAACCTACGAGCAGTACTTC

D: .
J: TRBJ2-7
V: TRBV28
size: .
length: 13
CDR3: CASSIQTLYEQYF
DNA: TGTGCCAGCAGTATACAGACGCTCTACGAGCAGTACTTC

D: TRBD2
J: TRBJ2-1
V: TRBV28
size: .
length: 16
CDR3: CASTGGLAGSYNEQFF
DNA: TGTGCCAGCACGGGGGGGCTAGCGGGATCCTACAATGAGCAGTTCTTC

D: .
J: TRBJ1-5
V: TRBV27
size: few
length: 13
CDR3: CASRPLQSQPQHF
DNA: TGTGCCAGCAGGCCTTTACAGAGCCAGCCCCAGCATTTT

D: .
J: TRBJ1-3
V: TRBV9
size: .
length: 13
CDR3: CASSVATGNTIYF
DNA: TGTGCCAGCAGCGTAGCGACGGGGAACACCATATATTTT

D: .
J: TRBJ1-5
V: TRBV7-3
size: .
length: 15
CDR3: CASSLAGGANQPQHF
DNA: TGTGCCAGCAGCTTAGCTGGGGGGGCCAATCAGCCCCAGCATTTT

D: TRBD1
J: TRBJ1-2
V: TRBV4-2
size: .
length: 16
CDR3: CASSQDRTGKDYGYTF
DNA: TGTGCCAGCAGCCAAGATAGGACAGGGAAGGACTATGGCTACACCTTC

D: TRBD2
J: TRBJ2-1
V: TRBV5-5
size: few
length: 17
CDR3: CASSWTVSGSSYNEQFF
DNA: TGTGCCAGCAGCTGGACCGTTAGCGGGAGCTCCTACAATGAGCAGTTCTTC

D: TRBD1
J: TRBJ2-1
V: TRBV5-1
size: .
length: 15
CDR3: CASRPGTGSGNEQFF
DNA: TGCGCCAGCAGGCCTGGGACAGGCTCAGGCAATGAGCAGTTCTTC

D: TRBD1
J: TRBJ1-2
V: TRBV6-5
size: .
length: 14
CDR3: CASQSTGQWNGYTF
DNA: TGTGCCAGCCAGTCCACGGGACAGTGGAATGGCTACACCTTC

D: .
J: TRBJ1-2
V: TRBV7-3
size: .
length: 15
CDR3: CASSLEAGLRYGYTF
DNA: TGTGCCAGCAGCTTAGAGGCAGGGCTCCGGTATGGCTACACCTTC

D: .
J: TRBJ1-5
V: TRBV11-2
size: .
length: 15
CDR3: CASSSLQGTNQPQHF
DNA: TGTGCCAGCAGCTCGCTACAGGGAACCAATCAGCCCCAGCATTTT

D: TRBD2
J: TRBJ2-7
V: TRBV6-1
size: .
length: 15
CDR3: CASSEISGRAYEQYF
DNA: TGTGCCAGCAGCGAAATTAGCGGGAGGGCCTACGAGCAGTACTTC

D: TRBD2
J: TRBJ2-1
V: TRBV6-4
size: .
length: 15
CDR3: CASSDEAGVWNEQFF
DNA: TGTGCCAGCAGTGACGAAGCGGGAGTATGGAATGAGCAGTTCTTC

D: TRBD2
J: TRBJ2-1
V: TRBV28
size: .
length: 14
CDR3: CASSSGGTTNEQFF
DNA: TGTGCCAGCAGCTCGGGGGGGACAACAAATGAGCAGTTCTTC

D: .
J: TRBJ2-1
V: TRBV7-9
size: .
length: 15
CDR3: CASSLARGQLNEQFF
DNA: TGTGCCAGCAGCTTAGCCAGGGGACAACTCAATGAGCAGTTCTTC

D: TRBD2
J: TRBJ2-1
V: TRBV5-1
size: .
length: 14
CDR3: CASSLDGRVAEQFF
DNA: TGCGCCAGCAGCTTGGATGGGAGGGTGGCTGAGCAGTTCTTC

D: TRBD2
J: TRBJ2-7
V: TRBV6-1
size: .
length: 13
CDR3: CASSRTSGYEQYF
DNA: TGTGCCAGCAGTCGTACTAGCGGGTACGAGCAGTACTTC

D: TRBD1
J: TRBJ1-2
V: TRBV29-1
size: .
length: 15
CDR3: CSVPGPGQIHYGYTF
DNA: TGCAGCGTTCCCGGTCCGGGACAGATACACTATGGCTACACCTTC

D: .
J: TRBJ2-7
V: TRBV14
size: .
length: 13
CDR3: CASSQDWDSKQYF
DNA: TGTGCCAGCAGCCAAGATTGGGACTCGAAGCAGTACTTC

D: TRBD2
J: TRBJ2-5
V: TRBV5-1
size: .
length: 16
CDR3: CASSLSGRAGRETQYF
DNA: TGCGCCAGCAGCTTGTCCGGGAGGGCAGGGCGGGAGACCCAGTACTTC

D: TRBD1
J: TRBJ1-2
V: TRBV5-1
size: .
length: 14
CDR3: CASSLGQGTYGYTF
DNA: TGCGCCAGCAGCCTAGGACAGGGTACCTATGGCTACACCTTC

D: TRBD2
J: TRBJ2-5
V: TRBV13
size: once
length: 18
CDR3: CASSYRLAGPEGPETQYF
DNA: TGTGCCAGCAGCTACCGACTAGCGGGCCCCGAGGGCCCAGAGACCCAGTACTTC

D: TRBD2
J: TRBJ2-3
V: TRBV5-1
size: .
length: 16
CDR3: CASRRTSGGNTDTQYF
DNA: TGCGCCAGCAGGAGGACTAGCGGGGGGAACACAGATACGCAGTATTTT

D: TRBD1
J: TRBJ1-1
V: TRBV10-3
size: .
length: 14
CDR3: CAISSTGGASEAFF
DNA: TGTGCCATCAGCTCGACAGGGGGCGCATCCGAAGCTTTCTTT

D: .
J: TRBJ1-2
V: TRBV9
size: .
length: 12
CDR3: CASSVTGFGYTF
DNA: TGTGCCAGCAGCGTAACAGGGTTTGGCTACACCTTC

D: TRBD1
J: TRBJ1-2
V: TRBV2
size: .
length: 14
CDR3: CANPTTGGVDGYTF
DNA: TGTGCCAACCCGACGACAGGGGGCGTTGATGGCTACACCTTC

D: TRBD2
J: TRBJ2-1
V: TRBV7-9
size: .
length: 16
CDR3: CASSLGGAGGGWEQFF
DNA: TGTGCCAGCAGCTTAGGAGGGGCGGGAGGCGGGTGGGAGCAGTTCTTC

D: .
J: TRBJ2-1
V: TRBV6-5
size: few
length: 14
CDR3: CASSYSQVYNEQFF
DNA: TGTGCCAGCAGTTACTCGCAGGTCTACAATGAGCAGTTCTTC

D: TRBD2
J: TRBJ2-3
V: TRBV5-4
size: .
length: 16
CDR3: CASSPGLAGGSDTQYF
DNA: TGTGCCAGCAGCCCCGGACTAGCGGGAGGTTCAGATACGCAGTATTTT

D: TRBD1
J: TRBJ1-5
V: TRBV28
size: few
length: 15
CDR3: CASSYTGVGNQPQHF
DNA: TGTGCCAGCAGCTACACAGGGGTCGGCAATCAGCCCCAGCATTTT